One sample yielded the 3 T cell receptor beta chains listed below, sequenced in a study of T cell changes during pregnancy in multiple sclerosis. Repertoires were generated with immunoSEQ multiplex PCR, while TCRdb's copy carries only in-frame clones and drops some. The repertoire holds 35,000 to 45,000 clones, with around nine tenths as singletons. The specimen comprised peripheral blood, sampled in the third trimester of pregnancy. Receptors were obtained from a female donor in good health, enrolled as a control in a pregnancy study.

The J gene is TRBJ2-1, the V gene TRBV9; 8 bases are a match to TRBD2. Per germline, CDR1 SGDLS and CDR2 YYNGEE. V dropped 7 bases and J dropped 0; count of bases not matched to a gene: 6. This CDR3 spans 15 amino acids. CDR3 sequence (DNA): TGTGCCAGCGGTACGGGAGGGAGCTCCTACAATGAGCAGTTCTTC. This codes for CASGTGGSSYNEQFF.

The chain joins TRBV4-1 to TRBJ2-7, with 8 bases aligning to TRBD1. V dropped 4 bases and J dropped 4; count of bases not matched to a gene: 6. CDR1 is MGHRA and CDR2 is YSYEKL in the germline V gene. The CDR3 is 14 amino acids. This CDR3 is CASSRGQGRYEQYF. The CDR3 bases are TGCGCCAGCAGCCGAGGACAGGGACGATACGAGCAGTACTTC.

The genes are TRBV19 and TRBJ2-6; D not certain. The CDR3 extends over 15 amino acids. V lost 0 bases to trimming and J lost 2 bases, with 5 bases between them. Germline V gene lookup returns CDR1 LNHDA and CDR2 SQIVND (reference sequence). The CDR3 loop reads CASSIEIAGANVLTF. CDR3 sequence (DNA): TGTGCCAGTAGTATAGAAATAGCTGGGGCCAACGTCCTGACTTTC.